A selection of T cell receptor beta chains follows, all from one sample in a study of T-cell reconstitution after alpha-beta-depleted transplantation in children. TCRdb independently ran MiXCR on the PCR reads; one entry per CDR3 protein. This table holds about 460,000 distinct CDR3 sequences, 10% to 13% found once. The sample here was PBMCs, taken before TCRalphabeta/CD19-depleted stem cell transplant. The receptor source for this set is a child aged 2 to 10 with inherited bone marrow failure, due to receive a stem cell transplant. CDR3s include the opening cysteine and the closing phenylalanine or tryptophan. Fields, in order: V gene, J gene, D gene, clone size, CDR3 DNA, CDR3 protein. D genes are given only for firm matches. Clone size is not always given. Where it is, it says once, few, many or a class for expanded clones.

>TRBV5-6|TRBJ2-1|TRBD1|many
TGTGCCAGCAGCTTTTCTGGGACAGGGTCGTACAATGAGCAGTTCTTC
CASSFSGTGSYNEQFF
>TRBV27|TRBJ2-7|NA|many
TGTGCCAGCAGATGGGGGGGCGACGGCTCCTACGAGCAGTACTTC
CASRWGGDGSYEQYF
>TRBV20-1|TRBJ1-1|NA|many
TGCAGTGCTAGAGATTTAACGCGGGGGACTGAAGCTTTCTTT
CSARDLTRGTEAFF
>TRBV20-1|TRBJ1-2|NA|many
TGCAGTGCTAGAGAAAAAGGCTTTTTCTACGGCTACACCTTC
CSAREKGFFYGYTF
>TRBV29-1|TRBJ1-1|TRBD1|many
TGCAGCGTTGGGACAGGGTTGAACACTGAAGCTTTCTTT
CSVGTGLNTEAFF
>TRBV10-2|TRBJ1-5|NA|many
TGCGCCAGCATGGCTGCCGGCAATCAGCCCCAGCATTTT
CASMAAGNQPQHF
>TRBV12-3/TRBV12-4|TRBJ2-2|NA|NA
TGTGCCAGCGCACAGGGCTTTGGGGAGCTGTTTTTT
CASAQGFGELFF
>TRBV6-1|TRBJ1-2|NA|many
TGTGCCAGCAGTGAAGGGGGCTGGGGCTATGGCTACACCTTC
CASSEGGWGYGYTF
>TRBV3-1|TRBJ2-3|NA|NA
TGTGCCATCAGTTTAATTGGAGATACGCAGTATTTT
CAISLIGDTQYF
>TRBV4-3|TRBJ2-1|NA|few
TGCGCCAGCAGCCGAACCCTTCCAACCGACTCTTACAATGAGCAGTTCTTC
CASSRTLPTDSYNEQFF
>TRBV18|TRBJ1-2|TRBD1|many
TGTGCCAGCTCACTGGACCATGGAGGGGGCTTGAACTATGGCTACACCTTC
CASSLDHGGGLNYGYTF
>TRBV30|TRBJ1-1|NA|NA
TGTGCCTGGAGTGTCTCCGCTAGGGGAACTGAAGCTTTCTTT
CAWSVSARGTEAFF
>TRBV20-1|TRBJ2-7|NA|NA
TGCAGTGCTAGGCCCCTCCCGGGATACTCCTACGAGCAGTACTTC
CSARPLPGYSYEQYF
>TRBV20-1|TRBJ2-1|TRBD2|NA
TGCAGTGCTAGCGCAGGGACTAAGAGCTCCTACAATGAGCAGTTCTTC
CSASAGTKSSYNEQFF
>TRBV29-1|TRBJ2-3|TRBD2|many
TGCAGCGTTACTAGCGGGCCGGCAGATACGCAGTATTTT
CSVTSGPADTQYF
>TRBV4-1|TRBJ1-1|NA|few
TGCGCCAGCAGCCAAAGGGTGGGCCACCAAATCAACACTGAAGCTTTCTTT
CASSQRVGHQINTEAFF
>TRBV28|TRBJ2-2|NA|many
TGTGCCAGCAGTTTGATCGAGGCGACCGGGGAGCTGTTTTTT
CASSLIEATGELFF
>TRBV5-1|TRBJ2-2|NA|NA
TGCGCCAGCAGATATCTCCAGGGTGCCGGGGAGCTGTTTTTT
CASRYLQGAGELFF
>TRBV20-1|TRBJ1-1|NA|NA
TGCAGTGCTGGACGGGAGGGTGACACTGAAGCCTTCTTT
CSAGREGDTEAFF
>TRBV28|TRBJ2-7|NA|many
TGTGCCAGCAGTTTGACACCTGCCTACGAGCAGTACTTC
CASSLTPAYEQYF
>TRBV7-6|TRBJ1-2|TRBD1|many
TGTGCCAGCAGCCCAGGACAGGGATACTATGGCTACACCTTC
CASSPGQGYYGYTF
>TRBV4-1|TRBJ2-7|NA|many
TGCGCCAGCAGCCAAGTGGGCCAAATCGCTCGCGAGCAGTACTTC
CASSQVGQIAREQYF
>TRBV20-1|TRBJ2-7|TRBD2|many
TGCAGTGCGCCAGCGGGGGTGACCTACGAGCAGTACTTC
CSAPAGVTYEQYF
>TRBV29-1|TRBJ2-7|NA|many
TGCAGCGTTGGTCGGGCAGGGGCGTACGAGCAGTACTTC
CSVGRAGAYEQYF
>TRBV27|TRBJ1-6|NA|few
TGTGCCAGCAGCCGCCCCCCGGGAGGAGATTCACCCCTCCACTTT
CASSRPPGGDSPLHF
>TRBV6-1|TRBJ1-2|NA|NA
TGTGCCAGCAGTGAAGATCCAGGGAGCTATGGCTACACCTTC
CASSEDPGSYGYTF
>TRBV6-2/TRBV6-3|TRBJ2-2|NA|NA
TGTGCCAGCAGTTACGTGGGGTCCGCCGGGGAGCTGTTTTTT
CASSYVGSAGELFF
>TRBV6-2/TRBV6-3|TRBJ2-3|NA|NA
TGTGCCAGCAGTTACTCGATAGGCGGGGGCGCAGATACGCAGTATTTT
CASSYSIGGGADTQYF